This entry describes one T cell receptor (beta chain). The clone's antigen remains unknown. The record has no base qualities; no much larger clone is one base away. The donors were some 36 Caucasian individuals from Russia, aged roughly 6 to 100 years, who were systemically healthy. Each donor gave 8 to 10 milliliters of peripheral blood, drawn into EDTA-treated Vacutainer tubes. PBMCs were isolated by Ficoll-Paque density-gradient centrifugation, with at least 6.5 million obtained per sample. Trizol reagent was used to extract total RNA from PBMCs, with at least 6 micrograms per sample. For every donor, an aliquot of PBMCs went through flow cytometry to measure the percentages of naive CD45RAhigh/CD27high T cells. These data originate in a study of blood T cells in healthy people across ages (dated by TCRdb to the mid-2010s). Regarding the research as a whole: In model experiments, template switching captured about one uniquely barcoded TCR beta cDNA molecule for every two T cells. To track age-related changes in TCR beta repertoire diversity, the study relied on deep sequencing normalized with unique cDNA molecular identifiers. The donors were divided into four age groups: young (average around 15 years), middle-aged (around 37), aged (roughly 66) and long-lived (more than 75). To avoid experimental bias, donors of different ages were randomly spread across the sequencing lanes. Two additional independent replicas of 1 million unique cDNA reads from the same blood draw were analyzed for two donors (one aged 18 to 30 and one aged 80 or older). Findings and caveats that apply to the study as a whole: Compared with the aged group, the long-lived group had more naive CD4+ T cells, fewer expanded clones and increased TCR diversity, suggesting age selection. Conclusive comparison of naive and antigen-experienced compartments was prevented by the profiling of bulk unsorted PBMCs. Observed TCR beta diversity correlated strongly with the percentage of naive T cells measured by flow cytometry. Because the CMV infection status of the donors was unknown, age-related changes in expanded clonotypes may potentially have been confounded. Estimates of total diversity from one million sequenced T cells were regarded as lower bounds and underestimates. As age increased, observed TCR beta diversity per million T cells dropped in a roughly linear way, and a significant reduction was already evident by age about 36.

Preparation of the library involved 5' RACE. For sequencing, an Illumina HiSeq 2500 was employed. A second PCR of roughly 6 to 11 cycles was run with a J-beta primer mix and a sample-barcoded 5' primer. A unique molecular identifier was introduced onto each TCR beta cDNA molecule by a template-switch 5' adaptor carrying 12 random nucleotides. Each sample yielded at least 2.5 million CDR3-containing paired-end reads. The Mint cDNA synthesis kit, primed by a TRBC-specific oligonucleotide, was used to synthesize first-strand cDNA from all RNA. Following uracil-DNA glycosylase treatment, all cDNA underwent a first 18-cycle PCR with the universal primers M1SS and BC2_uni_R. Under the source paper's analysis protocol: Each sample was normalized by randomly selecting 1 million high-quality reads, each carrying a distinct molecular identifier. Reads sharing molecular identifiers were discarded rather than binned into consensus sequences. MiTCR, with a Q25 quality threshold and the strictest error-elimination algorithm, was used for CDR3 identification, clonotype clustering and error correction. A nonparametric unseen species model with Euler transformation was used to estimate lower-bound total TCR beta diversity. TCRdb trimmed the raw reads at Q25, called clones with MiXCR and kept productive beta chains. Each entry is one CDR3 protein sequence, shown with its most common DNA and genes. What appears here as the V and J calls and clone size reflects TCRdb's work, not the paper's. This sample comprises more than 1.4 million distinct CDR3 sequences, approximately 40% of them detected only once. The ten largest clones take up 7.9% of the sample.

V lost 7 bases and J lost 15 bases; the stretch between them is 22 bases long. CDR1 and CDR2 (SNHLY, FYNNEI) derive from the germline V gene. The CDR3 sequence holds 14 residues, the cysteine and phenylalanine included. The DNA shown is the 42-base CDR3, in frame from base 1. Sample: blood. The sequence derives from a woman younger than 30 in good health. The V and J genes are TRBV2 and TRBJ1-6, and possibly TRBD1, on 6 matching bases. The nucleotide sequence is given as TGTGCCAGCAAGGTAGTACAGGACAGCCTCTTCCTCCACTTT. This translates into CASKVVQDSLFLHF. With the rest looked up from the reference TRBV2 and TRBJ1-6 genes rather than sequenced, the full variable domain is EPEVTQTPSHQVTQMGQEVILRCVPISNHLYFYWYRQILGQKVEFLVSFYNNEISEKSEIFDDQFSVERPDGSNFTLKIRSTKLEDSAMYFCASKVVQDSLFLHFGNGTRLTVT.